This T cell receptor (beta chain) was profiled in a study of shared T cell receptors in the human thymus. As concerns this clone: One junction end does not reproduce the germline sequence, and a read error may be involved.

Germline CDR1 is SGHTA and CDR2 is FQGNSA. This CDR3 spans 13 amino acids. Profiled with immunoSEQ multiplex PCR; TCRdb holds only in-frame clones, not every one. This table holds hundreds of thousands of clones, more than 75% found once. The same data also contributed to another study, on human thymus T cells. This second study notes: In corrective heart surgery, resections were taken, and these provided the thymus tissue. Blood and thymic repertoires both appeared biased in V and J gene usage. Related research described strongly overlapping thymic repertoires in unrelated people.

The TCR originated in a boy younger than two with a congenital heart defect. The rearrangement uses TRBV7-2 and TRBJ2-7; D remains unclear. The sequenced sample consisted of thymocytes. DNA of the CDR3: TGTGCCAGCAGCTCCCCTTACTCCCACGAGCAGTACTTC. The encoded protein is CASSSPYSHEQYF.